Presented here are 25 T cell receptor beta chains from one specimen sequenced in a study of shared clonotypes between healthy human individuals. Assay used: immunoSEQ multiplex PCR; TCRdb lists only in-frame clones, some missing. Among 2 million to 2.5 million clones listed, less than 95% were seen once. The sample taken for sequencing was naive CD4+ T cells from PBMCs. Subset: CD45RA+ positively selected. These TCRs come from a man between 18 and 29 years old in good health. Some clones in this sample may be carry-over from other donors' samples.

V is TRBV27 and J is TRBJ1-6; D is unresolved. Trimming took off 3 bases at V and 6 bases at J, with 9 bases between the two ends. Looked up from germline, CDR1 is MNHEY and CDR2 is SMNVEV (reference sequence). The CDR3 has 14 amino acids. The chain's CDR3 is CASSFGRSNSPLHF. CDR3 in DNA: TGTGCCAGCAGTTTCGGGCGGTCTAATTCACCCCTCCACTTT.

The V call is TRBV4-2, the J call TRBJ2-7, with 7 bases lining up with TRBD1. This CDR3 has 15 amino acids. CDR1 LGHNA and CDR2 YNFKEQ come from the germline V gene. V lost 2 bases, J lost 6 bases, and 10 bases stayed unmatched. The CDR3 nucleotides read TGTGCCAGCAGCCAATCAGACAGGGTGCCTGGCGAGCAGTACTTC. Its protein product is CASSQSDRVPGEQYF.

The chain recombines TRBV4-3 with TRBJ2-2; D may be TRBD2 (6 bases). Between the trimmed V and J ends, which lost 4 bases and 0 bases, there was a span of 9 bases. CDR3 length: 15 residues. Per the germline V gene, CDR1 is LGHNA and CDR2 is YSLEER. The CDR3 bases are TGCGCCAGCAGCCCTGGCGGGACGAACACCGGGGAGCTGTTTTTT. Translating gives CASSPGGTNTGELFF.

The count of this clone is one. The CDR3 DNA reads TGTGCCAGCAGTGAAAGCAGGAATGAAAAACTGTTTTTT. Its protein is CASSESRNEKLFF. The chain links TRBV2 to TRBJ1-4; D is unresolved. CDR3 length equals 13 residues. Trimming shortened V by 2 bases and J by 5 bases, and 6 bases separated the two germline ends. In germline, CDR1 is SNHLY, CDR2 FYNNEI. Combining the CDR3 with reference TRBV2 and TRBJ1-4 gives the whole variable domain EPEVTQTPSHQVTQMGQEVILRCVPISNHLYFYWYRQILGQKVEFLVSFYNNEISEKSEIFDDQFSVERPDGSNFTLKIRSTKLEDSAMYFCASSESRNEKLFFGSGTQLSVL.

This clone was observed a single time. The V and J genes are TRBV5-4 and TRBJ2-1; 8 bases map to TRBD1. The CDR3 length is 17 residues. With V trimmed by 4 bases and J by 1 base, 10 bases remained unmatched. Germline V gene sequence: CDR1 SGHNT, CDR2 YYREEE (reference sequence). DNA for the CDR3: TGTGCCAGCAGCCCAGGCGGAGACAGGGGATCCTACAATGAGCAGTTCTTC. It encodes CASSPGGDRGSYNEQFF.

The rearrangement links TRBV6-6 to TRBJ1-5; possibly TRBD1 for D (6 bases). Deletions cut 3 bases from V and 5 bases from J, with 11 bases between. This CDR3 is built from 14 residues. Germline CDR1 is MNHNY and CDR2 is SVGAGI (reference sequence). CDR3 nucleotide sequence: TGTGCCAGCAGTTATAACAGGGAGTATCAGCCCCAGCATTTT. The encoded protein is CASSYNREYQPQHF.

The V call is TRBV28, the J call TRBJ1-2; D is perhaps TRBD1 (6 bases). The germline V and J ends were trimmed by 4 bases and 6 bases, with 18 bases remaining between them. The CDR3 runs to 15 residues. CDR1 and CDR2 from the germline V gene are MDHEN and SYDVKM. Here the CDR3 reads CASSYYRARMDGYTF. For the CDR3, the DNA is TGTGCCAGCAGTTACTACAGGGCGCGGATGGATGGCTACACCTTC.

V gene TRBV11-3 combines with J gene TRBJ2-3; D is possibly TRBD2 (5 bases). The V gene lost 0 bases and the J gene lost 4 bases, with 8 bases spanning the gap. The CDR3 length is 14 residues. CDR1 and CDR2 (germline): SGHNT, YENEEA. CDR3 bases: TGTGCCAGCAGCTTAGAGGGGAGTTCAGATACGCAGTATTTT. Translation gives CASSLEGSSDTQYF. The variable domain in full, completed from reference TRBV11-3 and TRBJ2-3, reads EAGVVQSPRYKIIEKKQPVAFWCNPISGHNTLYWYLQNLGQGPELLIRYENEEAVDDSQLPKDRFSAERLKGVDSTLKIQPAELGDSAVYLCASSLEGSSDTQYFGPGTRLTVL.

In DNA form, the CDR3 reads TGTGCCAGCAGCTTAAAAGCGGGGACTCCAAATCCGGGGACCCAGTACTTC. This codes for CASSLKAGTPNPGTQYF. This chain links TRBV7-3 with TRBJ2-5, with TRBD2 matching over 7 bases. Germline CDR1 reads SGHTA; CDR2 reads FQGTGA. J gave up 7 bases and V 1 base, and 15 bases lay outside the gene matches. The CDR3 has 17 residues.

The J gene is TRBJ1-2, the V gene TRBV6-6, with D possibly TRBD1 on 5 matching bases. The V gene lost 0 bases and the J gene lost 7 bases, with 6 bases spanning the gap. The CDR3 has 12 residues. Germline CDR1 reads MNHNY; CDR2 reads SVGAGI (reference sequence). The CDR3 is CASSYSGVGYTF. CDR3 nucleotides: TGTGCCAGCAGTTACTCAGGGGTTGGCTACACCTTC.

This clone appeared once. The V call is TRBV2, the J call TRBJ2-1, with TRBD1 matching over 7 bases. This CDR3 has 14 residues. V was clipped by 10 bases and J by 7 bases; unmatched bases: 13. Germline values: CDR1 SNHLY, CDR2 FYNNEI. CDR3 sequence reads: CATDKQGLRNEQFF. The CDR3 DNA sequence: TGTGCCACGGATAAACAGGGGTTGAGGAATGAGCAGTTCTTC.

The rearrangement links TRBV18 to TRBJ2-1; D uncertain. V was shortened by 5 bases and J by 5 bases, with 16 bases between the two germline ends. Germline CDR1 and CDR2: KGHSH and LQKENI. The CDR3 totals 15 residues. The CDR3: CASSNLDGGDNEQFF. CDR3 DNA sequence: TGTGCCAGCTCAAATTTGGACGGCGGAGACAATGAGCAGTTCTTC.

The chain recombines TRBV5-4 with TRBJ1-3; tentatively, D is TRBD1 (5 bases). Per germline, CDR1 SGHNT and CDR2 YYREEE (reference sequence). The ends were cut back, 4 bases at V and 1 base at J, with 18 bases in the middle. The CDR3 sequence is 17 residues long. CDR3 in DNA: TGTGCCAGCAGCAATCCAAATGGGGCTGAGTCTGGAAACACCATATATTTT. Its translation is CASSNPNGAESGNTIYF.

The CDR3 DNA is TGTGCCAGTATTACACCGAACACCGGGGAGCTGTTTTTT. Translating it yields CASITPNTGELFF. The rearrangement joins TRBV19 to TRBJ2-2, with D unresolved. CDR3 length: 13 residues. Deletions cut 7 bases from V and 0 bases from J, with 6 bases between. Per the germline V gene, CDR1 is LNHDA and CDR2 is SQIVND (reference sequence).

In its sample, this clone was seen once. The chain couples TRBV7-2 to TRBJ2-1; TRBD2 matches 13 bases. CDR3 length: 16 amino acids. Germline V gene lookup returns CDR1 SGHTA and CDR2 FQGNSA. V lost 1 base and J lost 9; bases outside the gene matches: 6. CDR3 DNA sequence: TGTGCCAGCAGCTTAGACGGACTAGCGGGAGATGGTGAGCAGTTCTTC. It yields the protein CASSLDGLAGDGEQFF.

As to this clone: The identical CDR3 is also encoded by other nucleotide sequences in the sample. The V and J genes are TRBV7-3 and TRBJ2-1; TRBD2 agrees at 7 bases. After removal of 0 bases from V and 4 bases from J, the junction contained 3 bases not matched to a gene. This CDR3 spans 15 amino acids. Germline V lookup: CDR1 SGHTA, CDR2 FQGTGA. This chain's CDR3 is CASSLTSGPYNEQFF. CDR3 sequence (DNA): TGTGCCAGCAGCTTAACTAGCGGGCCATACAATGAGCAGTTCTTC.

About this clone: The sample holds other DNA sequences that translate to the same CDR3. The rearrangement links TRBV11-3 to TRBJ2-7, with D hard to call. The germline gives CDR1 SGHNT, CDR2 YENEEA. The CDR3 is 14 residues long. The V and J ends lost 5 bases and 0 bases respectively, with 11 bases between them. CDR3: CASSAGGSSYEQYF. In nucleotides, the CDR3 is TGTGCCAGCAGCGCAGGTGGGTCCTCCTACGAGCAGTACTTC.

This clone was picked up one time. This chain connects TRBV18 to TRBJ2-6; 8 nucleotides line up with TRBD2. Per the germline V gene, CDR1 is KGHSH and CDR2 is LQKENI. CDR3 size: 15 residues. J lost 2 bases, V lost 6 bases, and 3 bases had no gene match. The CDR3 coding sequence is TGTGCCAGCTCGCCGGGACTAGCTGGGGCCAACGTCCTGACTTTC. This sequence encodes CASSPGLAGANVLTF.

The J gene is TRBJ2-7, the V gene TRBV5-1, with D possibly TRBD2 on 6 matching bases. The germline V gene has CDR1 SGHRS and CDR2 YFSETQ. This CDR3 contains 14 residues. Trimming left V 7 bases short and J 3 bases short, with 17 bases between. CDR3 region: CASGVGGSRYEQYF. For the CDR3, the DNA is TGCGCCAGCGGGGTGGGGGGATCACGCTACGAGCAGTACTTC.

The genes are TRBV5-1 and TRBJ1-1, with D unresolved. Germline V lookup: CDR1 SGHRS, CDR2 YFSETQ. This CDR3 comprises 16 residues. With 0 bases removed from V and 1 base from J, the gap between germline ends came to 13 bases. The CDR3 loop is CASSLGPSVTNTEAFF. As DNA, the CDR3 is TGCGCCAGCAGCTTGGGACCCAGCGTGACGAACACTGAAGCTTTCTTT.

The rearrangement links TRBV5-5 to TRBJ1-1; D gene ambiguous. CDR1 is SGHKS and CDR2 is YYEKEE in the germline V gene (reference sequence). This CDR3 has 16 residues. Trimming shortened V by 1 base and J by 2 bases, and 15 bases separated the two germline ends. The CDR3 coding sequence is TGTGCCAGCAGCTTGAGGAGTGTAGCAGGAAACACTGAAGCTTTCTTT. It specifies CASSLRSVAGNTEAFF.

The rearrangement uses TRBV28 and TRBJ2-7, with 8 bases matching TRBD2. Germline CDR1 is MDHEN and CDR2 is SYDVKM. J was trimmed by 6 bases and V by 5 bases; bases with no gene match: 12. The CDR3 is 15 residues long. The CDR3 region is CASSTGTRGGREQYF. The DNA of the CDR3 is TGTGCCAGCAGTACCGGGACCCGGGGGGGACGCGAGCAGTACTTC.

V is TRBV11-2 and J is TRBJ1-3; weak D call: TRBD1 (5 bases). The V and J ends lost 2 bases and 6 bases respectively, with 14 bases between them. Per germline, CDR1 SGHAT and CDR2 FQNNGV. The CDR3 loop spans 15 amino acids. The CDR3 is CASSLLRVNINTIYF. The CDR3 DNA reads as TGTGCCAGCAGCTTACTCAGGGTTAATATAAACACCATATATTTT.

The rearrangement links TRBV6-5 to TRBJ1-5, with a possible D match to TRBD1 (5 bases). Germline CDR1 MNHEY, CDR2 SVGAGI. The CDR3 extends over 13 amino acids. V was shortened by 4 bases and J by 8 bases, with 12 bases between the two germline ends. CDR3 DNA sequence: TGTGCCAGCAGTTCCCTCCCCAGGGAGCCCCAGCATTTT. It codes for CASSSLPREPQHF.

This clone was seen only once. CDR3 amino acids: CASSLGQGLAGYYNEQFF. The CDR3 DNA is TGTGCCAGCAGCTTGGGCCAGGGACTAGCCGGATACTACAATGAGCAGTTCTTC. This chain uses TRBV7-9 with TRBJ2-1; 9 bases line up with TRBD2. After removal of 3 bases from V and 3 bases from J, the junction contained 12 bases not matched to a gene. The germline CDR1 and CDR2 sequences are SEHNR and FQNEAQ (reference sequence). The CDR3 totals 18 residues. Variable domain in full (rest from reference TRBV7-9 and TRBJ2-1): DTGVSQNPRHKITKRGQNVTFRCDPISEHNRLYWYRQTLGQGPEFLTYFQNEAQLEKSRLLSDRFSAERPKGSFSTLEIQRTEQGDSAMYLCASSLGQGLAGYYNEQFFGPGTRLTVL.